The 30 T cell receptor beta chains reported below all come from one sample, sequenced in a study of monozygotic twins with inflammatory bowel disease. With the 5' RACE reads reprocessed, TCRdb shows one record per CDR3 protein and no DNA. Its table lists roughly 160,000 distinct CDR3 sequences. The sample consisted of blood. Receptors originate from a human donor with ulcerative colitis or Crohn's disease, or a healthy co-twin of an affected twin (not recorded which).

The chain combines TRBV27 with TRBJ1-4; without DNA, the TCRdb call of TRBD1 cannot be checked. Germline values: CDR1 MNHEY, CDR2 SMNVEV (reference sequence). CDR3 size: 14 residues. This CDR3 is CASSFGGSNEKLFF.

The CDR3 reads CASSHSLVREETQYF. The V and J genes are TRBV4-1 and TRBJ2-5. Germline values: CDR1 MGHRA, CDR2 YSYEKL. The CDR3 spans 15 residues.

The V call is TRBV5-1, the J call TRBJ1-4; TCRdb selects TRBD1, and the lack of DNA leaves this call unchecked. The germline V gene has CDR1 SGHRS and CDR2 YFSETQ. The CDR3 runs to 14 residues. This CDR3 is CASRPGQGNEKLFF.

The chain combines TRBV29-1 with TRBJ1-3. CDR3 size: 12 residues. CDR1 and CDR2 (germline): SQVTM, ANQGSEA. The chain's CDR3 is CSVLDSGNTIYF.

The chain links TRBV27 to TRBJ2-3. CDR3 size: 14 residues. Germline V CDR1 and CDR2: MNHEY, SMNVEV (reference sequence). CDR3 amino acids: CASSTGIRTDTQYF.

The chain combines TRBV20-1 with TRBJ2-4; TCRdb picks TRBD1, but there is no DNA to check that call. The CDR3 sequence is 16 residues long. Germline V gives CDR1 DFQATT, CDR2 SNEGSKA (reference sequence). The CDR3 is CSANPPRGTEKNIQYF.

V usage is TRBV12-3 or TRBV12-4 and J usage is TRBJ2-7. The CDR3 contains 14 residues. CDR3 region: CASTTWGTDYEQYF.

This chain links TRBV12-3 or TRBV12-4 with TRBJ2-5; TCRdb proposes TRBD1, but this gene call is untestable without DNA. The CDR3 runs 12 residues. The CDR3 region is CATSGQGSTQYF.

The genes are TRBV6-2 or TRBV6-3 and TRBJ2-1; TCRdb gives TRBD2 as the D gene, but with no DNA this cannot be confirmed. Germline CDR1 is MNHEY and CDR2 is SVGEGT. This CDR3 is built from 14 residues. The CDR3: CASSRLAGLNEQFF.

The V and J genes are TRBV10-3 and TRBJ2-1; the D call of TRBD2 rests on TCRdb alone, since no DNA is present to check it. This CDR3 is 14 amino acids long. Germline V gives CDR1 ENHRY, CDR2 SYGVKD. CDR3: CAISPGLANNEQFF.

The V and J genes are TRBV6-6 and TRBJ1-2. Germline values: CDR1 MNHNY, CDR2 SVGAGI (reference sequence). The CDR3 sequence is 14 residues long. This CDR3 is CASSSAGGGYGYTF.

CDR3 sequence reads: CASSLNKVRANYGYTF. This chain joins TRBV5-6 and TRBJ1-2. The germline V gene has CDR1 SGHDT and CDR2 YYEEEE. This CDR3 spans 16 amino acids.

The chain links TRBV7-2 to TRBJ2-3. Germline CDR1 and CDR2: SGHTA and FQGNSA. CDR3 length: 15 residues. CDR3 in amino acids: CASSLIGSITDTQYF.

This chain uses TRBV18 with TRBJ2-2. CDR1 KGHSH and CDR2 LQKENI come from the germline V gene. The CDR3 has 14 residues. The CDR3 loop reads CASSPRMNTGELFF.

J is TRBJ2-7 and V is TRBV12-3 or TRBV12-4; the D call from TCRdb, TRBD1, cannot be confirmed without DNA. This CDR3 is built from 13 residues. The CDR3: CASRLAGGLGQYF.

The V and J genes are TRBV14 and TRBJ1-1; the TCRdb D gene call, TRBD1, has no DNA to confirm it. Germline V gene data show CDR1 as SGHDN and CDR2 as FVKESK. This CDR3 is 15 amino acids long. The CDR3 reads CASSQGTGGNTEAFF.

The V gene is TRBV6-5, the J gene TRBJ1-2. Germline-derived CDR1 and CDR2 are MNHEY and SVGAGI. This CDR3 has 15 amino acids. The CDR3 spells CASSYSSMDAYGYTF.

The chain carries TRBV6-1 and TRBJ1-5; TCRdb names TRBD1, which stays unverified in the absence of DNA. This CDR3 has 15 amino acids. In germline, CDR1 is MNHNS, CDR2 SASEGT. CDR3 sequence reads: CASSNPRDRDQPQHF.

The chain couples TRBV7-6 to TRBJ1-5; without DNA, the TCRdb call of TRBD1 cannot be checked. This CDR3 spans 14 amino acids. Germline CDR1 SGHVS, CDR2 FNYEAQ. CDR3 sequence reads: CASSLGGNNQPQHF.

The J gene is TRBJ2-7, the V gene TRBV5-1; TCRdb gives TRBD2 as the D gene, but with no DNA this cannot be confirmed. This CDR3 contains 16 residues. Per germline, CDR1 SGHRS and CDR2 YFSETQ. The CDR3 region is CASSPGWGLASYEQYF.

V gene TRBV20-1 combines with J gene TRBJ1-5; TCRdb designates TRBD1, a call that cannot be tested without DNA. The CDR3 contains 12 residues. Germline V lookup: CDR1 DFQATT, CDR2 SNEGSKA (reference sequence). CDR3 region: CSAKRGPEPQHF.

The CDR3 protein is CASSLRISSYNEQFF. V gene TRBV7-8 combines with J gene TRBJ2-1. The CDR3 totals 15 residues. The germline V gene has CDR1 SGHVS and CDR2 FQNEAQ.

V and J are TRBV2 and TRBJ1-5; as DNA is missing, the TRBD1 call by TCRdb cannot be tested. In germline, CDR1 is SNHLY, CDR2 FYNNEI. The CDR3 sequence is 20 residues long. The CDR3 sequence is CASSEIHEGAVTYSNQPQHF. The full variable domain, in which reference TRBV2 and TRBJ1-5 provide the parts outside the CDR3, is EPEVTQTPSHQVTQMGQEVILRCVPISNHLYFYWYRQILGQKVEFLVSFYNNEISEKSEIFDDQFSVERPDGSNFTLKIRSTKLEDSAMYFCASSEIHEGAVTYSNQPQHFGDGTRLSIL.

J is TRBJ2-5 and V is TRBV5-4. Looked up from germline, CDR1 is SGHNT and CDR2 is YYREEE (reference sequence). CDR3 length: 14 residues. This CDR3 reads CASSLVGSQETQYF.

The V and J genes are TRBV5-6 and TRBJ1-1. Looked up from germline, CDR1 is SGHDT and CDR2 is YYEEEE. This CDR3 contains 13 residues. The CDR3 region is CASSFLRRTEAFF.

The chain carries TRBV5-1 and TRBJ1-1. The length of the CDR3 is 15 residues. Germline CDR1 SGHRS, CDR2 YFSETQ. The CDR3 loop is CASSLGLGRNTEAFF. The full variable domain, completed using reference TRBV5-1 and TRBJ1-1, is KAGVTQTPRYLIKTRGQQVTLSCSPISGHRSVSWYQQTPGQGLQFLFEYFSETQRNKGNFPGRFSGRQFSNSRSEMNVSTLELGDSALYLCASSLGLGRNTEAFFGQGTRLTVV.

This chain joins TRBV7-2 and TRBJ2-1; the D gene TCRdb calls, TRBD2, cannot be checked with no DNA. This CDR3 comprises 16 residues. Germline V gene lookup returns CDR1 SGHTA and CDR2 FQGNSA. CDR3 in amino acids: CASSTRLAGVGDEQFF.

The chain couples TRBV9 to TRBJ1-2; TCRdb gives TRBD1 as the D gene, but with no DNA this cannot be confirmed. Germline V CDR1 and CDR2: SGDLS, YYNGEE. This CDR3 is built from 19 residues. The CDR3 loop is CASSVFPARGHLRDYGYTF.

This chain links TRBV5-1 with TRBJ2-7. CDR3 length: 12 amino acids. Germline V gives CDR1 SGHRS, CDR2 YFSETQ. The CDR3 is CASSLNSNEQYF.

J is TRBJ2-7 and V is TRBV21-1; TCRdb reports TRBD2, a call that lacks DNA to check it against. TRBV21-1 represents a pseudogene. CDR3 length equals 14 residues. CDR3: CASSTSRAPYEQYF.